The TCR beta chain under discussion was sequenced for a study of OX40 agonist ivuxolimab in advanced cancers. On the study more broadly: The study reported partial responses in three patients: one hepatocellular carcinoma, two cutaneous melanoma. Points from the study as a whole: Antigen specificity of clonally expanded peripheral T cells was not established.

Trimming at V came to 4 bases and at J to 1 base, leaving 7 bases not matched to a gene. From germline, CDR1 is SGHAT and CDR2 FQDESV (reference sequence). The CDR3 has 17 amino acids. On this clone itself: Its target is not known.

Data came from immunoSEQ multiplex PCR; TCRdb stores just in-frame clones and leaves some out. The repertoire includes 57,000 or so clones, about 85% of them detected once, and around 2.8% sits in the top ten. The material sequenced was CD4+ or CD8+ T cells sorted from blood, taken in a trial of the OX40 agonist ivuxolimab. This chain uses TRBV11-1 with TRBJ2-7; TRBD2 matches at 13 bases. The TCR was taken from an adult with an advanced solid tumor such as melanoma, head and neck, liver or kidney cancer. The CDR3, as DNA: TGTGCCAGCAGCTCCCGGACTAGCGGGAGTGGATCCTACGAGCAGTACTTC. Translated: CASSSRTSGSGSYEQYF.